The 13 T cell receptor beta chains listed next were all sequenced from one sample in a study of blood T cell repertoires in COVID-19 (dated by TCRdb to 2020 to 2022). The protocol used for the library was the immunoSEQ multiplex PCR assay. This immuneACCESS table, as held by TCRdb, lists in-frame sequences with V and J called but not all clones. Of the missing ones, under half trace to an unresolved V gene in checked studies; the others have no known cause. The sample contains 68,000 or so clones, roughly nine tenths of them found a single time. Clones ranked in the top ten supply approximately 2.9% of the sample. Source material: peripheral blood. The receptor source for this set is a man aged 45-60 years with acute or convalescent COVID-19.

The rearrangement joins TRBV7-9 to TRBJ1-1; D perhaps matches TRBD1 (5 bases). V was clipped by 1 base and J by 6 bases, with 12 bases between them. The CDR3 covers 14 residues. Looked up from germline, CDR1 is SEHNR and CDR2 is FQNEAQ (reference sequence). The CDR3 protein is CASSLVLGQPEAFF. The CDR3 nucleotides are TGTGCCAGCAGCTTAGTCTTGGGGCAGCCTGAAGCTTTCTTT.

V is TRBV29-1 and J is TRBJ1-2, with D perhaps matching TRBD1 (5 bases). Trimming pared 0 bases from V and 10 bases from J, leaving 15 bases between. From germline, CDR1 is SQVTM and CDR2 ANQGSEA. The CDR3 covers 13 residues. CDR3 in DNA: TGCAGCGTTGAAGAGGGCGGGATCAGGGTCTACACCTTC. This sequence encodes CSVEEGGIRVYTF.

This clone was seen a few times. Here the CDR3 DNA reads TGTGCCAGCACCGCAGGGGCCACTGAAGCTTTCTTT. It is translated as CASTAGATEAFF. The chain joins TRBV12-3 or TRBV12-4 to TRBJ1-1; maybe TRBD1 (6 bases). The ends were cut back, 7 bases at V and 4 bases at J, with 10 bases in the middle. This CDR3 contains 12 residues.

The rearrangement links TRBV19 to TRBJ2-7; 9 bases are shared with TRBD1. Looked up from germline, CDR1 is LNHDA and CDR2 is SQIVND (reference sequence). Trimming cost V 7 bases and J 6 bases; bases outside gene matches: 13. CDR3 length: 15 amino acids. The CDR3, as DNA: TGTGCCAGTAACCAAAGAGGAGACAGGGGGTTCGAGCAGTACTTC. Encoded protein: CASNQRGDRGFEQYF.

The CDR3 DNA reads TGTGCCACCAGCAGAGTTACGAGTGAAGCTTTCTTT. It yields the protein CATSRVTSEAFF. The V and J genes are TRBV15 and TRBJ1-1; D uncertain. The V end was cut by 1 base, the J end by 7 bases, with 7 bases between. Looked up from germline, CDR1 is LNHNV and CDR2 is YYDKDF (reference sequence). CDR3 size: 12 residues.

J is TRBJ1-3 and V is TRBV13; 7 bases agree with TRBD1. The germline CDR1 and CDR2 sequences are PRHDT and FYEKMQ (reference sequence). Trimming at V came to 5 bases and at J to 2 bases, leaving 6 bases not matched to a gene. The CDR3 is 15 residues long. The CDR3 sequence is CASSPGTDPGNTIYF. Written as DNA, the CDR3 is TGTGCCAGCAGCCCGGGGACAGACCCTGGAAACACCATATATTTT.

The V call is TRBV19, the J call TRBJ1-5; D remains ambiguous. V gave up 0 bases and J gave up 4 bases, with 16 bases separating them. This CDR3 has 17 residues. Germline values: CDR1 LNHDA, CDR2 SQIVND (reference sequence). CDR3 DNA: TGTGCCAGTAGTATAGAGGATCGAGGGAGGGTTAATCAGCCCCAGCATTTT. Amino acid sequence: CASSIEDRGRVNQPQHF.

J is TRBJ1-5 and V is TRBV12-3 or TRBV12-4, with a tentative D call TRBD1 (5 bases). This CDR3 spans 13 amino acids. Between the trimmed V and J ends, which lost 3 bases and 6 bases, there was a span of 9 bases. DNA for the CDR3: TGTGCCAGCAGTTTCAGCACAGGTCAGCCCCAGCATTTT. As protein: CASSFSTGQPQHF.

CDR3: CASSLNGGQLSTGELFF. The CDR3 DNA is TGTGCCAGCAGCTTAAACGGCGGACAGCTTTCCACCGGGGAGCTGTTTTTT. This chain uses TRBV11-2 with TRBJ2-2; perhaps TRBD1 as D (6 bases). Trimming pared 2 bases from V and 4 bases from J, leaving 17 bases between. The CDR3 has 17 residues. Germline V gene lookup returns CDR1 SGHAT and CDR2 FQNNGV.

The J gene is TRBJ1-2, the V gene TRBV30; possible D gene TRBD1, 5 bases. Per the germline V gene, CDR1 is GTSNPN and CDR2 is SVGIG (reference sequence). The CDR3 loop spans 13 amino acids. The V gene lost 5 bases and the J gene lost 3 bases, with 13 bases spanning the gap. CDR3 loop: CAWAVTRDYGYTF. The CDR3 DNA reads TGTGCCTGGGCGGTCACCAGGGACTATGGCTACACCTTC.

This clone was counted once. V usage is TRBV5-1 and J usage is TRBJ1-4; TRBD1 might be the D (6 bases). Trimming stripped 3 bases from V and 5 bases from J, with 17 bases between. Germline-derived CDR1 and CDR2 are SGHRS and YFSETQ. The CDR3 is 16 residues long. CDR3 sequence reads: CASSSNSDRRNEKLFF. As DNA, the CDR3 is TGCGCCAGCAGCTCGAATTCGGACAGAAGAAATGAAAAACTGTTTTTT.

The chain couples TRBV7-2 to TRBJ1-3; maybe TRBD1 (6 bases). The CDR3 has 17 amino acids. V lost 5 bases and J 3 bases, leaving 20 bases between the germline ends. Germline V gene data show CDR1 as SGHTA and CDR2 as FQGNSA. This chain's CDR3 is CASSPDPPGVGGNTIYF. DNA of the CDR3: TGTGCCAGCAGCCCAGACCCCCCAGGGGTCGGTGGAAACACCATATATTTT.

The chain links TRBV7-9 to TRBJ1-4; D might be TRBD1 (5 bases). V was pared by 5 bases and J by 7 bases, with 17 bases between. The CDR3 is 15 amino acids. Germline CDR1 reads SEHNR; CDR2 reads FQNEAQ (reference sequence). This CDR3 reads CASSPTGEGSEKLFF. CDR3 in DNA: TGTGCCAGCAGCCCGACGGGGGAGGGGAGTGAAAAACTGTTTTTT.